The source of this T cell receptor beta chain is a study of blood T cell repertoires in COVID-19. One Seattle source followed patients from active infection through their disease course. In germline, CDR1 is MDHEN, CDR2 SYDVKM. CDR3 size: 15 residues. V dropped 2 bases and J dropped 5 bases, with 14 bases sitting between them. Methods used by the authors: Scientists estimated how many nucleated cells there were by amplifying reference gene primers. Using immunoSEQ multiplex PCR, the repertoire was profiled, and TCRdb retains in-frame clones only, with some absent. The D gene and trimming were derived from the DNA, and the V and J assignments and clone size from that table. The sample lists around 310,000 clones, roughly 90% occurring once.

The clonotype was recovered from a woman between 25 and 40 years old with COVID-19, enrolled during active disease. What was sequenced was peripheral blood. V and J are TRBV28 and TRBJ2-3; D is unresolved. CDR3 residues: CASSLRVLGQDTQYF. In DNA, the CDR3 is TGTGCCAGCAGTTTACGGGTTTTAGGCCAAGATACGCAGTATTTT.